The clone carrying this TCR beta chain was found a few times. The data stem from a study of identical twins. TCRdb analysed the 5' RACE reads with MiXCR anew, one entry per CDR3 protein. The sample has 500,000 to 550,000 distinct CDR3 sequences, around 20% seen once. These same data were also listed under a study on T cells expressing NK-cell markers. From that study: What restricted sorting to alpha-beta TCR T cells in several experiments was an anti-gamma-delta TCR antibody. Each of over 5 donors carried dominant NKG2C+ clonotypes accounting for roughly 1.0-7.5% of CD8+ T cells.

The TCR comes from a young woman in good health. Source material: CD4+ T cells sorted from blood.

CDR3 amino acids: CASRGGEGGYYGYTF. CDR3 DNA: TGTGCCAGCAGAGGCGGGGAGGGGGGATACTATGGCTACACCTTC. The J gene is TRBJ1-2, the V gene TRBV12-3 or TRBV12-4; possibly TRBD1 for D (6 bases). This CDR3 has 15 residues. Trimming took off 6 bases at V and 3 bases at J, with 17 bases between the two ends.